This TCR beta chain is drawn from a study of T-cell reconstitution after alpha-beta-depleted transplantation in children (dated by TCRdb to the mid-2010s). About the investigation overall: Using TCR repertoire profiling, the study quantitatively followed how T-cell immune reconstitution unfolded in children after TCRalphabeta/CD19-depleted allogeneic hematopoietic cell transplantation. The paper as a whole reports these results and caveats: In some patients, the high TCRbeta diversity seen at day 60 was put down to recipient T cells and intrathymic progenitors that had survived conditioning. The apparently early alphabetaT-cell count recovery about two months after transplant was reportedly dependent on only several hundred rapidly expanded clones derived from non-depleted graft cells. Hyperexpanded clone frequencies declined over subsequent months; after one year, T-cell counts and TCRbeta diversity were mostly attributed to newly produced T cells.

The intended sense of this specimen's treatment or condition label: allogeneic hematopoietic cell transplantation with graft depleted of TCRalphabeta T cells and CD19 B cells. TCRalphabeta/CD19-depleted allogeneic hematopoietic cell grafts were given to the transplant recipients, all of whom were children. Library preparation was by PCR. The listed sequencing device is Illumina HiSeq 2500. To normalize quantification of the TCRbeta repertoire, the TCR libraries were built with molecular barcoding that relied on unique molecular identifiers. The public reads were quality trimmed at Q25 with fastp and then assembled into clones with MiXCR by TCRdb, keeping productive beta chains. Here each entry gathers all rows of one CDR3 protein and keeps the most common genes and DNA. This sample has 65,000 to 85,000 distinct CDR3 sequences in its table, and roughly a tenth of those were observed once. The ten largest clones capture about 13% of the sample.

Including the terminal cysteine and phenylalanine, the CDR3 comprises 15 residues. The sequence is cut down to CDR3 DNA, 45 bases in frame from base 1. According to the germline V gene, CDR1 reads ENHRY and CDR2 reads SYGVKD. The V end loses 9 bases and the J end loses 6 bases, and a stretch of 18 bases separates them. There are many counts of this clonotype. The specificity of this receptor is unknown. No base quality information exists; no much larger clone differs at one position. The receptor was isolated from a boy younger than 18 with acute myeloid leukemia, due to receive a stem cell transplant. The sequence joins TRBV10-3 to TRBJ1-6; no confident D gene assignment can be made. The source was PBMCs, collected before TCRalphabeta/CD19-depleted stem cell transplant. CDR3 sequence: CAISAKTPGNSPLHF. In nucleotides, the sequence is TGTGCCATTTCGGCCAAAACACCCGGTAATTCACCCCTCCACTTT.